These T cell receptor beta chains were read from a single sample in a study of CD8 T cells in ankylosing spondylitis. In TCRdb, the 5' RACE reads were re-called with MiXCR into one record per CDR3 protein. The table shows around 230,000 distinct CDR3 sequences, with around 7.8% occurring only once. Sample: blood, either unsorted or a sorted T cell fraction (not recorded which). All receptors derive from a male donor with ankylosing spondylitis or in good health (not recorded which). The CDR3 runs from the conserved cysteine through the conserved F or W. D genes are given only for firm matches. Rows give clone size only sometimes, using once, few, many, or a class for an expanded clone.

many | TRBJ1-2 | TRBV20-1 | 15 | TRBD1 | TGCAGTGCTAGTAGGGACAGGGGGCTGGGCTATGGCTACACCTTC | CSASRDRGLGYGYTF
many | TRBJ1-2 | TRBV30 | 14 | TRBD1 | TGTGCCTGGGTAGCCAGGGGGCGCGACTATGGCTACACCTTC | CAWVARGRDYGYTF
- | TRBJ1-4 | TRBV20-1 | 12 | - | TGCAGTGCCGGGACCGGGCCCGAAAAACTGTTTTTT | CSAGTGPEKLFF
many | TRBJ2-2 | TRBV18 | 18 | TRBD1 | TGTGCCAGCTCACCACTTGACAGGGCAAACGCGAACACCGGGGAGCTGTTTTTT | CASSPLDRANANTGELFF
many | TRBJ2-1 | TRBV15 | 12 | - | TGTGCCACCAGCAAAGTGTACAATGAGCAGTTCTTC | CATSKVYNEQFF
few | TRBJ2-5 | TRBV15 | 14 | - | TGTGCCACCAGCAGAGGTGGGAATCAAGAGACCCAGTACTTC | CATSRGGNQETQYF
- | TRBJ2-2 | TRBV7-9 | 16 | TRBD2 | TGTGCCAGCAGCATGGGACTAGCGGGGGAAACCGGGGAGCTGTTTTTT | CASSMGLAGETGELFF
few | TRBJ2-3 | TRBV4-3 | 16 | - | TGCGCCAGCAGCCCTGGGACCGGACCAAGGACAGATACGCAGTATTTT | CASSPGTGPRTDTQYF
many | TRBJ2-5 | TRBV11-2 | 15 | TRBD2 | TGTGCCAGCAGCCTTAGCGGGGTTGTTGGAAAGACCCAGTACTTC | CASSLSGVVGKTQYF
many | TRBJ1-5 | TRBV6-4 | 13 | TRBD1 | TGTGCCAGCAGCCAAGACAGGGACCGGCCCCAGCATTTT | CASSQDRDRPQHF
many | TRBJ2-3 | TRBV20-1 | 13 | - | TGCAGTGCTAGAGATATTGGAATAGATACGCAGTATTTT | CSARDIGIDTQYF
many | TRBJ1-6 | TRBV5-4 | 15 | TRBD1 | TGTGCCAGCAGCCCGACAGGGACGGGGCGTTCACCCCTCCACTTT | CASSPTGTGRSPLHF
many | TRBJ2-7 | TRBV4-3 | 13 | - | TGCGCCAGCAGCCAAGATTTGGAATACGAGCAGTACTTC | CASSQDLEYEQYF
many | TRBJ2-1 | TRBV20-1 | 12 | - | TGCAGTGCTAGAGATCCCAGCCGTGAGCAGTTCTTC | CSARDPSREQFF
few | TRBJ2-7 | TRBV5-1 | 15 | TRBD1 | TGCGCCAGCAGCAAACCGGGACAGGGAGAGTACGAGCAGTACTTC | CASSKPGQGEYEQYF
many | TRBJ2-3 | TRBV20-1 | 14 | TRBD2 | TGCAGTGCTAGAAGTCTAGCGGGAGCAGATACGCAGTATTTT | CSARSLAGADTQYF
many | TRBJ2-7 | TRBV20-1 | 12 | - | TGCAGTGCTCAGGACTTCTCCTACGAGCAGTACTTC | CSAQDFSYEQYF
many | TRBJ2-2 | TRBV19 | 14 | - | TGTGCCAGTAGCCCCGCTGGGGACACCGGGGAGCTGTTTTTT | CASSPAGDTGELFF
many | TRBJ1-1 | TRBV7-2 | 14 | - | TGTGCCAGCAGCTTAGCGACCGGGAACACTGAAGCTTTCTTT | CASSLATGNTEAFF
many | TRBJ1-1 | TRBV20-1 | 12 | - | TGCAGTGCAATTACCCAGAACACTGAAGCTTTCTTT | CSAITQNTEAFF
many | TRBJ2-2 | TRBV12-3/TRBV12-4 | 15 | TRBD2 | TGTGCCAGCAGCCGACTAGCCACGAACACCGGGGAGCTGTTTTTT | CASSRLATNTGELFF
few | TRBJ2-5 | TRBV7-8 | 14 | TRBD1 | TGTGCCAGCAGCTTAGGACAGGGGGCCGGAACCCAGTACTTC | CASSLGQGAGTQYF
few | TRBJ2-5 | TRBV7-9 | 16 | TRBD1 | TGTGCCAGCAGCTTCAAAAGAAGGACAGGTGGAATGACCCAGTACTTC | CASSFKRRTGGMTQYF
few | TRBJ2-3 | TRBV4-3 | 15 | TRBD2 | TGCGCCAGCAGCCCTAGCGGGGGGGCAGCAGATACGCAGTATTTT | CASSPSGGAADTQYF
- | TRBJ1-2 | TRBV3-1 | 15 | - | TGTGCCAGCAGCCAAGTTCCTGGACAGAACTATTGCTACACCTTC | CASSQVPGQNYCYTF
many | TRBJ1-2 | TRBV20-1 | 12 | - | TGCAGTGCTAGATGGGGGCAGGGGGGCTACACCTTC | CSARWGQGGYTF
few | TRBJ1-1 | TRBV18 | 14 | - | TGTGCCAGCTCACCACAGGGGGTGATGACTGAAGCTTTCTTT | CASSPQGVMTEAFF
many | TRBJ2-7 | TRBV20-1 | 15 | - | TGCAGTGCTAGAGCCAATAGTTGGAACAGGGACGAGCAGTACTTC | CSARANSWNRDEQYF
many | TRBJ1-2 | TRBV30 | 12 | - | TGTGCCTTCAAGGACACTAACTATGGCTACACCTTC | CAFKDTNYGYTF
- | TRBJ2-6 | TRBV5-1 | 14 | - | TGCGCCAGCAGCGACACCTACGGGGCCAACGTCCTGACTTTC | CASSDTYGANVLTF
many | TRBJ2-5 | TRBV12-3/TRBV12-4 | 13 | - | TGTGCCAGCAGTTTATGGCAAGCAGAGACCCAGTACTTC | CASSLWQAETQYF
many | TRBJ1-4 | TRBV5-1 | 16 | - | TGCGCCAGCAGCTTGGGCCCCGGCTCAACTAATGAAAAACTGTTTTTT | CASSLGPGSTNEKLFF
few | TRBJ2-7 | TRBV11-2 | 15 | TRBD1 | TGTGCCAGCAGCATACAGACAGGGAACTCCTACGAGCAGTACTTC | CASSIQTGNSYEQYF
many | TRBJ1-1 | TRBV20-1 | 12 | - | TGCAGTGCTAGACGGACAGACACTGAAGCTTTCTTT | CSARRTDTEAFF
- | TRBJ1-2 | TRBV27 | 13 | - | TGTGCCACTGCGGGACAATTTAACTATGGCTACACCTTC | CATAGQFNYGYTF
many | TRBJ2-1 | TRBV4-2 | 18 | TRBD2 | TGTGCCAGCAGCCTCCCGAGGGTAGGGAGGGCCTCCTACAATGAGCAGTTCTTC | CASSLPRVGRASYNEQFF
many | TRBJ1-5 | TRBV27 | 16 | - | TGTGCCAGCAGTTCCCAGGGGATTTATAGCAATCAGCCCCAGCATTTT | CASSSQGIYSNQPQHF
many | TRBJ2-1 | TRBV11-3 | 15 | - | TGTGCCAGCAGCTTAGAACCGAGCTCCTACAATGAGCAGTTCTTC | CASSLEPSSYNEQFF
many | TRBJ2-5 | TRBV5-1 | 14 | - | TGCGCCAGCAGCGTGTGGCCAGGGAAAGAGACCCAGTACTTC | CASSVWPGKETQYF
- | TRBJ2-7 | TRBV5-5 | 15 | TRBD1 | TGTGCCAGCAGCCAAAGAGGACAGGGGGAATACGAGCAGTACTTC | CASSQRGQGEYEQYF